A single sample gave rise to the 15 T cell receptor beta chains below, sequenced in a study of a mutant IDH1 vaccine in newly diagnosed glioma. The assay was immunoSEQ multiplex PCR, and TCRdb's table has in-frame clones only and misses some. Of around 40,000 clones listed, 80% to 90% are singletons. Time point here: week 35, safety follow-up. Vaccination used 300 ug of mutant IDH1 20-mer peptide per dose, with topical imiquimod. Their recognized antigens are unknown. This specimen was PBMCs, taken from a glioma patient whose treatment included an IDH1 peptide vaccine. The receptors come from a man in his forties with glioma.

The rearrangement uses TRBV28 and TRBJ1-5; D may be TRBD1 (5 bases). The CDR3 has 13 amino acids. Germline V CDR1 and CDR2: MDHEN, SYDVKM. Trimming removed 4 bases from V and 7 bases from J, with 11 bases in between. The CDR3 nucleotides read TGTGCCAGCAGTTCGCCGGGGCTCCAGCCCCAGCATTTT. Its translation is CASSSPGLQPQHF.

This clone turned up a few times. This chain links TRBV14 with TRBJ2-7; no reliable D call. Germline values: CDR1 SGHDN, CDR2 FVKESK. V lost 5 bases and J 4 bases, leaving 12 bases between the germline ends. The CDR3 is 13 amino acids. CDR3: CASSSRPMYEQYF. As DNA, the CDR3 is TGTGCCAGCAGCTCCCGGCCGATGTACGAGCAGTACTTC.

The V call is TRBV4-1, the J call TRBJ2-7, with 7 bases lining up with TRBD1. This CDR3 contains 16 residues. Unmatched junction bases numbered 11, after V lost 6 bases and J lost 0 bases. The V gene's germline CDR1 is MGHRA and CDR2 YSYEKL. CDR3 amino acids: CASSASTGAFSYEQYF. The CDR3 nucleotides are TGCGCCAGCAGTGCGTCCACAGGGGCTTTCTCCTACGAGCAGTACTTC.

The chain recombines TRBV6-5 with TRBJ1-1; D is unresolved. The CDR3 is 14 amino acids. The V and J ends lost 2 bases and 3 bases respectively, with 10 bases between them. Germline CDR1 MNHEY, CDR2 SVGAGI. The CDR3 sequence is CASSYRDGDTEAFF. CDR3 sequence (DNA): TGTGCCAGCAGTTACAGGGATGGGGACACTGAAGCTTTCTTT.

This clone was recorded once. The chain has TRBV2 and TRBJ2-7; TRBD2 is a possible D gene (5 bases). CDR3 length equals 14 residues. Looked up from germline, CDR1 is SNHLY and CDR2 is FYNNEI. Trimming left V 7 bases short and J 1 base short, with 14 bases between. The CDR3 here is CASTGEPNSYEQYF. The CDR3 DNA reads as TGTGCCAGCACCGGGGAGCCCAATTCCTACGAGCAGTACTTC.

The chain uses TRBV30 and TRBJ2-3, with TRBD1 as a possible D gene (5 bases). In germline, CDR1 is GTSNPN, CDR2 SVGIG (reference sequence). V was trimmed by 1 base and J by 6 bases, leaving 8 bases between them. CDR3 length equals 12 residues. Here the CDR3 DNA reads TGTGCCTGGAGTGCTGGACATGATACGCAGTATTTT. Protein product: CAWSAGHDTQYF.

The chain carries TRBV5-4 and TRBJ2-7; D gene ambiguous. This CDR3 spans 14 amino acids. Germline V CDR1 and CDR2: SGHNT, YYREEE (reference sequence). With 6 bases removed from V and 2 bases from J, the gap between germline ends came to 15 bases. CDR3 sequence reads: CASNQRANPYEQYF. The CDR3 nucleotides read TGTGCCAGCAACCAACGGGCCAATCCCTACGAGCAGTACTTC.

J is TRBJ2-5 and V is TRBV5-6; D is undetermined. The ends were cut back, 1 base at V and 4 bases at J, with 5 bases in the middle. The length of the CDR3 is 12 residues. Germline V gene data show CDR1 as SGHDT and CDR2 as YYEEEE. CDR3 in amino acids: CASSLSTETQYF. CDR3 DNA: TGTGCCAGCAGCTTGTCTACAGAGACCCAGTACTTC.

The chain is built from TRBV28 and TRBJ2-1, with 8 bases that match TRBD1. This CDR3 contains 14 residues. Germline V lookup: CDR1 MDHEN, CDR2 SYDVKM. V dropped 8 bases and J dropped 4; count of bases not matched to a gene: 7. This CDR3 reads CASYGQGLYNEQFF. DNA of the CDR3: TGTGCCAGCTATGGACAGGGCTTATACAATGAGCAGTTCTTC.

CDR3 residues: CASSPGQATSYEQYF. CDR3 DNA: TGTGCCAGCTCACCCGGACAGGCTACCTCCTACGAGCAGTACTTC. The J gene is TRBJ2-7, the V gene TRBV18, with TRBD1 matching over 7 bases. CDR1 is KGHSH, CDR2 LQKENI, per germline. The CDR3 loop spans 15 amino acids. V lost 3 bases to trimming and J lost 0 bases; unmatched junction nucleotides: 5.

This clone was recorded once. Here the CDR3 DNA reads TGCGCCAGCAGCCAAGTCGGACAGCAAAACATTCAGTACTTC. The encoded protein is CASSQVGQQNIQYF. The gene calls are TRBV4-1 and TRBJ2-4; TRBD1 might be the D (6 bases). Looked up from germline, CDR1 is MGHRA and CDR2 is YSYEKL. CDR3 length: 14 residues. Trimming removed 1 base from V and 5 bases from J, with 9 bases in between.

CDR3 in DNA: TGTGCCAGCAGCTTAGCGGGTTTAAACACTGAAGCTTTCTTT. Translating it yields CASSLAGLNTEAFF. The chain links TRBV7-2 to TRBJ1-1; no reliable D call. Trimming shortened V by 0 bases and J by 2 bases, and 7 bases separated the two germline ends. CDR3 length equals 14 residues. Germline assignment: CDR1 SGHTA and CDR2 FQGNSA.

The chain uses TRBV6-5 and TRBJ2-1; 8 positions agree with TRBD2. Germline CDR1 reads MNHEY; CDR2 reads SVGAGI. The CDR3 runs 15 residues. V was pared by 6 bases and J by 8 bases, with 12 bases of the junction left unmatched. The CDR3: CASSQRLAGGHEQFF. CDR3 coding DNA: TGTGCCAGCAGCCAGAGGCTAGCGGGCGGGCATGAGCAGTTCTTC.

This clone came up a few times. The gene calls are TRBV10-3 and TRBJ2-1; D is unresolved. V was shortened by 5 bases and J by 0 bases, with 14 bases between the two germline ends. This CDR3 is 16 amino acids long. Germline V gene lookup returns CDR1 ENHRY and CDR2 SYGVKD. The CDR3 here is CAISKQQESSYNEQFF. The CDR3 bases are TGTGCCATCAGTAAACAACAAGAGTCCTCCTACAATGAGCAGTTCTTC.

CDR3 in amino acids: CASSVGDIRQETQYF. Written as DNA, the CDR3 is TGTGCCAGCAGCGTAGGAGACATCCGACAAGAGACCCAGTACTTC. This sequence joins TRBV9 and TRBJ2-5; D gene unclear. The V and J ends lost 0 bases and 2 bases respectively, with 11 bases between them. CDR3 size: 15 residues. CDR1 and CDR2 (germline): SGDLS, YYNGEE.